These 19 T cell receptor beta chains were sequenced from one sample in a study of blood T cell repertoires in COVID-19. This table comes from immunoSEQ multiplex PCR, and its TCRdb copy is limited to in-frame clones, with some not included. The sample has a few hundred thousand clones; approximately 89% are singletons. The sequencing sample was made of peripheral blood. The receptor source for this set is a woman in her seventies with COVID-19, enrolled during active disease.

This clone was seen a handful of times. CDR3 in amino acids: CASSPGDYNSPLHF. DNA of the CDR3: TGTGCCAGCAGCCCGGGGGACTATAATTCACCCCTCCACTTT. The chain links TRBV4-2 to TRBJ1-6; a possible D gene is TRBD1 (5 bases). The CDR3 loop spans 14 amino acids. Deletions cut 4 bases from V and 3 bases from J, with 7 bases between. From germline, CDR1 is LGHNA and CDR2 YNFKEQ.

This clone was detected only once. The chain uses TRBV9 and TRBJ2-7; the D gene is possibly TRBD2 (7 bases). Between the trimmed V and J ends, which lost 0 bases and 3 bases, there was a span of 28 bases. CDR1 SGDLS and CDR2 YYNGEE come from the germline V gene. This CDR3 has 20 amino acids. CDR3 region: CASSVATVVERERGHYEQYF. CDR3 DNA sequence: TGTGCCAGCAGCGTAGCTACGGTAGTAGAACGAGAGCGGGGACACTACGAGCAGTACTTC.

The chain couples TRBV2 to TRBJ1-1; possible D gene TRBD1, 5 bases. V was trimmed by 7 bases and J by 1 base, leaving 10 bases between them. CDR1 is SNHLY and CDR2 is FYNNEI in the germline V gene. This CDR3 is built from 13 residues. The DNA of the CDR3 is TGTGCCAGCACCACCGACAGGAACACTGAAGCTTTCTTT. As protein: CASTTDRNTEAFF.

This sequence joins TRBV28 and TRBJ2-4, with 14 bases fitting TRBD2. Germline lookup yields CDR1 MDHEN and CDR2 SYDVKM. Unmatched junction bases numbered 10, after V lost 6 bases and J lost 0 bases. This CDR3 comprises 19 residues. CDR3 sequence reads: CASRMMWTSGRLAKNIQYF. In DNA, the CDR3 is TGTGCCAGCAGAATGATGTGGACTAGCGGGAGGCTAGCCAAAAACATTCAGTACTTC. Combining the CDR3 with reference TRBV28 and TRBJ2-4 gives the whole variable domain DVKVTQSSRYLVKRTGEKVFLECVQDMDHENMFWYRQDPGLGLRLIYFSYDVKMKEKGDIPEGYSVSREKKERFSLILESASTNQTSMYLCASRMMWTSGRLAKNIQYFGAGTRLSVL.

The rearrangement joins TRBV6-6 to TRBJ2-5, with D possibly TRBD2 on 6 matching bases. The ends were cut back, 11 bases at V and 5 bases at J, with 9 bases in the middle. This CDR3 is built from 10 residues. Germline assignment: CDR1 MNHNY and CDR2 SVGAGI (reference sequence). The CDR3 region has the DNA TGTGCCGGAGGGCTGGAGACCCAGTACTTC. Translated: CAGGLETQYF.

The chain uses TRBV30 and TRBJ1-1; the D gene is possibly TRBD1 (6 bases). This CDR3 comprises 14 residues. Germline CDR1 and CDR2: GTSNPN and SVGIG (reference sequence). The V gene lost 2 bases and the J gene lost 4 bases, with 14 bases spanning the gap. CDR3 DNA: TGTGCCTGGAGTCGACAGGTAGAGGGCACTGAAGCTTTCTTT. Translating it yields CAWSRQVEGTEAFF. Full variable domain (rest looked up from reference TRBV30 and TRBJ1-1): SQTIHQWPATLVQPVGSPLSLECTVEGTSNPNLYWYRQAAGRGLQLLFYSVGIGQISSEVPQNLSASRPQDRQFILSSKKLLLSDSGFYLCAWSRQVEGTEAFFGQGTRLTVV.

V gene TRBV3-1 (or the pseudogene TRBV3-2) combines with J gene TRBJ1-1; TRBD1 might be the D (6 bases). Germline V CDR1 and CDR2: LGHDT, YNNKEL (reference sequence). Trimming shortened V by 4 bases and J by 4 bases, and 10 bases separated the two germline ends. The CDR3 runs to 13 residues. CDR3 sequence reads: CASSPRGPTEAFF. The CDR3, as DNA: TGTGCCAGCAGCCCCAGGGGTCCCACTGAAGCTTTCTTT.

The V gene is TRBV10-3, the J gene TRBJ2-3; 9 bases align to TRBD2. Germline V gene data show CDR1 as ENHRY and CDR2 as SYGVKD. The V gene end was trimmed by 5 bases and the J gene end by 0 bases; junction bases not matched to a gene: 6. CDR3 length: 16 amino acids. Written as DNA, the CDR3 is TGTGCCATCAGTAAACTAGCGGGCCAGAGCACAGATACGCAGTATTTT. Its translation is CAISKLAGQSTDTQYF.

CDR3 sequence (DNA): TGTGCCAGCAGCTTGTTTGTTATTTCAGGGGATAGCAATCAGCCCCAGCATTTT. This codes for CASSLFVISGDSNQPQHF. J is TRBJ1-5 and V is TRBV5-5; D is possibly TRBD1 (6 bases). Looked up from germline, CDR1 is SGHKS and CDR2 is YYEKEE (reference sequence). The CDR3 spans 18 residues. V gave up 1 base and J gave up 0 bases, with 17 bases separating them.

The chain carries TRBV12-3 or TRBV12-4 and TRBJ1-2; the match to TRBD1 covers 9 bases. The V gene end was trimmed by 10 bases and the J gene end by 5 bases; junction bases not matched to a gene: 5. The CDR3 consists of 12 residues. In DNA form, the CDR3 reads TGTGCCACTGACAGGGGGACTTATGGCTACACCTTC. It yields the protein CATDRGTYGYTF.

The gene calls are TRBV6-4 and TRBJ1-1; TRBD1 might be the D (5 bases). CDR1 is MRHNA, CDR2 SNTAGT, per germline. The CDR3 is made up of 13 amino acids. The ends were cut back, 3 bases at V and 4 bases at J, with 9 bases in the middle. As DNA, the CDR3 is TGTGCCAGCAGTGAAGCGGGGGGCACTGAAGCTTTCTTT. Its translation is CASSEAGGTEAFF.

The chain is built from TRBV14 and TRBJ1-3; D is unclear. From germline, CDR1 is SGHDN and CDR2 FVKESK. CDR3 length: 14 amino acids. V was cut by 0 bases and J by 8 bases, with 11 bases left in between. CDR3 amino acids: CASSQEGYGDTIYF. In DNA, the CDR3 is TGTGCCAGCAGCCAAGAAGGCTACGGGGACACCATATATTTT.

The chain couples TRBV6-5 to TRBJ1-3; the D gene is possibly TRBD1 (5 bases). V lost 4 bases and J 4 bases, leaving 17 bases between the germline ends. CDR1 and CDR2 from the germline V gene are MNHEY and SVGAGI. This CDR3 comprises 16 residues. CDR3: CASSFLQQGYGNTIYF. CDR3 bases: TGTGCCAGCAGTTTTTTACAGCAGGGATACGGAAACACCATATATTTT.

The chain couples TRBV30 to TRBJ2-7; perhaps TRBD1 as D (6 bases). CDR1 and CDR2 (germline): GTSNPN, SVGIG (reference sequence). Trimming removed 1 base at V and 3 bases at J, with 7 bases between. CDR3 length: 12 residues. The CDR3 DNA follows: TGTGCCTGGAGTGGGGGGCTCTACGAGCAGTACTTC. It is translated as CAWSGGLYEQYF.

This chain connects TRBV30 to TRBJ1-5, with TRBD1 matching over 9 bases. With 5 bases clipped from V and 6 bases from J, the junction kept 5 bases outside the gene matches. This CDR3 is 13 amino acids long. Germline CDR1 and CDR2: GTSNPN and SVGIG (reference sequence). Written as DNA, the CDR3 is TGTGCCTGGTCCGGGACAGGGCGTCAGCCCCAGCATTTT. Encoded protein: CAWSGTGRQPQHF.

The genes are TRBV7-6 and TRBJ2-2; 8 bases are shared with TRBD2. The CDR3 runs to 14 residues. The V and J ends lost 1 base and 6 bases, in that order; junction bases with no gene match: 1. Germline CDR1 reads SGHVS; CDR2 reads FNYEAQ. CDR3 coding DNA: TGTGCCAGCAGCTTAGTAGCGGGGTCCGGGGAGCTGTTTTTT. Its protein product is CASSLVAGSGELFF.

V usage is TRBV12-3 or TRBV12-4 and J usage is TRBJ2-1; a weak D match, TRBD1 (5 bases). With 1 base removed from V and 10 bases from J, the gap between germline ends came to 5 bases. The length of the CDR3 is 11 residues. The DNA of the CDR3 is TGTGCCAGCAGTTTAGGGGGCGAGCAGTTCTTC. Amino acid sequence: CASSLGGEQFF.

The CDR3 loop reads CASSQVGGLPNYEQYF. The CDR3 DNA sequence: TGTGCCAGCAGCCAAGTAGGGGGACTACCGAACTACGAGCAGTACTTC. The chain employs TRBV3-1 (or the pseudogene TRBV3-2) and TRBJ2-7; TRBD2 might be the D (7 bases). CDR1 and CDR2 (germline): LGHDT, YNNKEL (reference sequence). V was shortened by 1 base and J by 3 bases, with 16 bases between the two germline ends. The CDR3 totals 16 residues.

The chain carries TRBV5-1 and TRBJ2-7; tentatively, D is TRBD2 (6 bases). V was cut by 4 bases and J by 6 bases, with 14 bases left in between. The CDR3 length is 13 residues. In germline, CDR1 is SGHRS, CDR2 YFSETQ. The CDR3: CASSGGGPGEQYF. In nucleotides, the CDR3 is TGCGCCAGCAGCGGAGGAGGGCCGGGCGAGCAGTACTTC.